This passage covers 14 T cell receptor beta chains from one sample sequenced in a study of blood T cell repertoires in COVID-19. TCRdb's table, derived via immunoSEQ multiplex PCR, lists solely in-frame clones and lacks some. The sample has 150,000 to 200,000 clones, 80% seen once. Source material: PBMCs or T cells enriched from blood (not recorded which). These receptor sequences come from a man aged 40-49 years who had recovered from COVID-19.

This chain connects TRBV24-1 to TRBJ2-3; D is possibly TRBD2 (6 bases). CDR1 is KGHDR and CDR2 is SFDVKD in the germline V gene. The CDR3 covers 16 residues. V lost 3 bases, J lost 0 bases, and 12 bases lay in between. CDR3: CATSDLDGTSTDTQYF. The CDR3 DNA is TGTGCCACCAGTGATCTTGACGGGACTAGCACAGATACGCAGTATTTT.

In this sample, this clone turned up a few times. The gene calls are TRBV11-3 and TRBJ2-1, with TRBD2 as a possible D gene (5 bases). The CDR3 length is 12 residues. CDR1 and CDR2 (germline): SGHNT, YENEEA. V was cut by 4 bases and J by 10 bases, with 11 bases left in between. The CDR3 region is CASSSWTGEQFF. The DNA of the CDR3 is TGTGCCAGCAGCTCCTGGACGGGAGAGCAGTTCTTC. Filled out from reference TRBV11-3 and TRBJ2-1, the complete variable domain reads EAGVVQSPRYKIIEKKQPVAFWCNPISGHNTLYWYLQNLGQGPELLIRYENEEAVDDSQLPKDRFSAERLKGVDSTLKIQPAELGDSAVYLCASSSWTGEQFFGPGTRLTVL.

The genes are TRBV30 and TRBJ1-4; 12 nucleotides agree with TRBD1. CDR1 and CDR2 from the germline V gene are GTSNPN and SVGIG (reference sequence). V trimming: 8 bases; J trimming: 8 bases; junction bases outside the gene matches: 12. The CDR3 extends over 15 amino acids. For the CDR3, the DNA is TGTGCCCATCTCCAACCCGGGACAGGGGGCGAAAAACTGTTTTTT. This translates into CAHLQPGTGGEKLFF.

The V gene is TRBV6-5, the J gene TRBJ2-1; unclear D gene. This CDR3 contains 14 residues. Deletions cut 7 bases from V and 1 base from J, with 11 bases between. Per germline, CDR1 MNHEY and CDR2 SVGAGI. CDR3: CASILRRSYNEQFF. CDR3 coding DNA: TGTGCCAGCATCCTCCGGCGGTCCTACAATGAGCAGTTCTTC.

The rearrangement uses TRBV7-9 and TRBJ1-1; the D gene is possibly TRBD1 (6 bases). CDR1 is SEHNR, CDR2 FQNEAQ, per germline (reference sequence). V gave up 5 bases and J gave up 5 bases, with 12 bases separating them. CDR3 size: 13 residues. The CDR3 region is CASSLQGKTEAFF. In DNA form, the CDR3 reads TGTGCCAGCAGCCTACAGGGAAAGACTGAAGCTTTCTTT.

The chain is built from TRBV3-1 (or the pseudogene TRBV3-2) and TRBJ2-3, with 9 bases matching TRBD2. The germline CDR1 and CDR2 sequences are LGHDT and YNNKEL (reference sequence). J was trimmed by 2 bases and V by 0 bases; bases with no gene match: 6. The CDR3 totals 17 residues. DNA for the CDR3: TGTGCCAGCAGCCAAGATGAGCTAGCGGGATACACAGATACGCAGTATTTT. Its protein is CASSQDELAGYTDTQYF.

The chain uses TRBV19 and TRBJ1-1; 9 nucleotides align to TRBD1. The V gene end was trimmed by 5 bases and the J gene end by 7 bases; junction bases not matched to a gene: 8. The CDR3 has 14 amino acids. Looked up from germline, CDR1 is LNHDA and CDR2 is SQIVND (reference sequence). The DNA for the CDR3 is TGTGCCAGTAGTGTACAGGGGGCTAAAGGTGAAGCTTTCTTT. Its protein product is CASSVQGAKGEAFF.

The table lists this clone with a few counts. CDR3 amino acids: CASSESGAPNAFF. DNA of the CDR3: TGTGCCAGCAGTGAATCTGGGGCACCTAATGCTTTCTTT. The chain has TRBV6-1 and TRBJ1-1, with D possibly being TRBD1 (5 bases). Germline values: CDR1 MNHNS, CDR2 SASEGT. CDR3 length: 13 amino acids. Trimming pared 2 bases from V and 11 bases from J, leaving 15 bases between.

The V call is TRBV5-1, the J call TRBJ2-3; the match to TRBD2 covers 11 bases. Trimming at V came to 5 bases and at J to 5 bases, leaving 10 bases not matched to a gene. The CDR3 has 16 amino acids. From germline, CDR1 is SGHRS and CDR2 YFSETQ. The CDR3 sequence is CASSLLAGDYGDTQYF. In DNA, the CDR3 is TGCGCCAGCAGTCTACTAGCGGGGGATTACGGAGATACGCAGTATTTT.

The CDR3 here is CASSLLAGAFTDTQYF. CDR3 DNA sequence: TGTGCCAGCAGCCTACTAGCGGGGGCTTTCACAGATACGCAGTATTTT. The chain recombines TRBV7-2 with TRBJ2-3; TRBD2 agrees at 11 bases. Germline V lookup: CDR1 SGHTA, CDR2 FQGNSA. The CDR3 spans 16 residues. Trimming cost V 5 bases and J 2 bases; bases outside gene matches: 6. The complete variable domain, with remaining parts taken from reference TRBV7-2 and TRBJ2-3, reads GAGVSQSPSNKVTEKGKDVELRCDPISGHTALYWYRQSLGQGLEFLIYFQGNSAPDKSGLPSDRFSAERTGGSVSTLTIQRTQQEDSAVYLCASSLLAGAFTDTQYFGPGTRLTVL.

This clone appeared a few times. The chain is built from TRBV11-2 and TRBJ2-1; 10 bases are shared with TRBD2. This CDR3 contains 16 residues. Germline V CDR1 and CDR2: SGHAT, FQNNGV. The V segment lost 5 bases and the J segment 4 bases; nucleotides outside the gene matches: 8. The CDR3 reads CASSVVRTSGYNEQFF. CDR3 in DNA: TGTGCCAGCAGCGTCGTCCGGACTAGCGGATACAATGAGCAGTTCTTC.

The rearrangement joins TRBV5-1 to TRBJ1-6; the match to TRBD1 covers 10 bases. In germline, CDR1 is SGHRS, CDR2 YFSETQ. The CDR3 sequence is 14 residues long. Trimming took 4 bases from V and 10 from J; bases not matched to a gene: 5. The CDR3 region is CASSRGQGGSPLHF. The DNA for the CDR3 is TGCGCCAGCAGCCGAGGACAGGGGGGATCACCCCTCCACTTT.

The rearrangement uses TRBV11-2 and TRBJ2-2; 8 nucleotides align to TRBD2. There are 16 residues in the CDR3. Trimming cost V 5 bases and J 2 bases; bases outside gene matches: 7. Germline V gene lookup returns CDR1 SGHAT and CDR2 FQNNGV. The CDR3, as DNA: TGTGCCAGCAGCCTCGCGGGGGGAAAAAACACCGGGGAGCTGTTTTTT. It encodes CASSLAGGKNTGELFF.

The chain couples TRBV6-5 to TRBJ2-5, with TRBD2 matching 7 bases. The CDR3 has 15 residues. The trim removed 6 bases at V and 2 bases at J, leaving 9 bases unmatched. Germline V lookup: CDR1 MNHEY, CDR2 SVGAGI. The CDR3 protein is CASRRELAKQETQYF. The CDR3 DNA reads as TGTGCCAGCAGAAGAGAACTAGCGAAACAAGAGACCCAGTACTTC.